A single sample gave rise to the 17 T cell receptor beta chains below, sequenced in a study of cytomegalovirus exposure and HLA in healthy donors. Amplification used 60 Vbeta primers and 13 Jbeta primers. Produced via immunoSEQ multiplex PCR; TCRdb's table is partial and in-frame only. In the table there are under 150,000 clones, roughly a tenth of which are singletons. The sample consisted of PBMCs. The source is a male donor in good health and CMV-seronegative.

This clone was detected only a few times. The chain joins TRBV27 to TRBJ2-7; 11 bases agree with TRBD2. Germline V lookup: CDR1 MNHEY, CDR2 SMNVEV (reference sequence). Unmatched junction bases numbered 4, after V lost 4 bases and J lost 2 bases. This CDR3 region has 15 residues. This chain's CDR3 is CASSSRLAGPYEQYF. Here the CDR3 DNA reads TGTGCCAGCAGTTCGCGACTAGCGGGGCCCTACGAGCAGTACTTC.

This clone appeared a few times. This rearrangement joins TRBV4-3 to TRBJ2-3; weak D call: TRBD1 (6 bases). Per germline, CDR1 LGHNA and CDR2 YSLEER. CDR3 size: 13 residues. Trimming cost V 0 bases and J 6 bases, with 7 bases left between them. The CDR3 nucleotides are TGCGCCAGCAGCCAAGATACAGGGGATACGCAGTATTTT. Its protein is CASSQDTGDTQYF.

The chain couples TRBV4-3 to TRBJ2-1, with TRBD1 identical over 7 bases. CDR3 size: 16 residues. The V gene end was trimmed by 0 bases and the J gene end by 2 bases; junction bases not matched to a gene: 4. Germline V CDR1 and CDR2: LGHNA, YSLEER. CDR3 in DNA: TGCGCCAGCAGCCAAGATAGGGGACAGCCCTACAATGAGCAGTTCTTC. Amino acids: CASSQDRGQPYNEQFF.

This rearrangement joins TRBV28 to TRBJ1-3, with 7 bases matching TRBD1. CDR3 length: 14 amino acids. Germline-derived CDR1 and CDR2 are MDHEN and SYDVKM. V lost 4 bases and J lost 2; bases outside the gene matches: 2. The CDR3 region is CASSSQGAGNTIYF. In nucleotides, the CDR3 is TGTGCCAGCAGTTCCCAGGGGGCTGGAAACACCATATATTTT.

The rearrangement joins TRBV9 to TRBJ2-1; the match to TRBD2 covers 7 bases. This CDR3 is 15 amino acids long. Per the germline V gene, CDR1 is SGDLS and CDR2 is YYNGEE. The V gene end was trimmed by 0 bases and the J gene end by 4 bases; junction bases not matched to a gene: 4. This chain's CDR3 is CASSVASGAYNEQFF. In DNA, the CDR3 is TGTGCCAGCAGCGTAGCTAGCGGCGCTTACAATGAGCAGTTCTTC. Looking up the rest from reference TRBV9 and TRBJ2-1 gives the full variable domain: DSGVTQTPKHLITATGQRVTLRCSPRSGDLSVYWYQQSLDQGLQFLIQYYNGEERAKGNILERFSAQQFPDLHSELNLSSLELGDSALYFCASSVASGAYNEQFFGPGTRLTVL.

This clone occurred a few times. V is TRBV5-6 and J is TRBJ1-6; no clear D gene. Germline CDR1 SGHDT, CDR2 YYEEEE. The CDR3 spans 13 residues. V dropped 5 bases and J dropped 7 bases, with 10 bases sitting between them. CDR3: CASRRAANSPLHF. DNA of the CDR3: TGTGCCAGCAGGCGGGCAGCAAATTCACCCCTCCACTTT.

V gene TRBV2 combines with J gene TRBJ2-4; 7 positions match TRBD2. Per germline, CDR1 SNHLY and CDR2 FYNNEI. The CDR3 contains 15 residues. After removal of 4 bases from V and 9 bases from J, the junction contained 12 bases not matched to a gene. In DNA form, the CDR3 reads TGTGCCAGCAGTGGACGTGGGGGAGGGAGAGGCATTCAGTACTTC. Translation: CASSGRGGGRGIQYF.

This clone was observed a few times. The chain is built from TRBV6-1 and TRBJ2-7; D possibly corresponds to TRBD2 (5 bases). Germline CDR1 reads MNHNS; CDR2 reads SASEGT. The V end was cut by 0 bases, the J end by 3 bases, with 15 bases between. The CDR3 loop spans 16 amino acids. The CDR3 sequence is CASSEAQDSGDYEQYF. CDR3 DNA: TGTGCCAGCAGTGAAGCGCAGGACTCGGGTGACTACGAGCAGTACTTC.

This rearrangement joins TRBV27 to TRBJ2-7; 7 bases are shared with TRBD1. This CDR3 region has 15 residues. V was clipped by 6 bases and J by 3 bases; unmatched bases: 11. The V gene's germline CDR1 is MNHEY and CDR2 SMNVEV (reference sequence). CDR3 sequence (DNA): TGTGCCAGCAGCCACGCCCCGGGACAGATCTACGAGCAGTACTTC. The encoded protein is CASSHAPGQIYEQYF.

The J gene is TRBJ2-1, the V gene TRBV28, with 13 positions matching TRBD2. The ends lost 3 bases at V and 6 bases at J; junction bases unmatched: 5. Germline CDR1 and CDR2: MDHEN and SYDVKM. CDR3 length equals 16 residues. In DNA, the CDR3 is TGTGCCAGCAGTTTCCTCACTAGCGGGAGGGTCAATGAGCAGTTCTTC. Its translation: CASSFLTSGRVNEQFF.

The chain is built from TRBV4-3 and TRBJ1-5; D not resolved. The germline V gene has CDR1 LGHNA and CDR2 YSLEER. There are 15 residues in the CDR3. Deletions cut 0 bases from V and 5 bases from J, with 11 bases between. CDR3 sequence: CASSQEILGHQPQHF. In DNA form, the CDR3 reads TGCGCCAGCAGCCAAGAGATATTGGGCCATCAGCCCCAGCATTTT.

V is TRBV5-8 and J is TRBJ1-5; the match to TRBD1 covers 9 bases. Trimming cost V 6 bases and J 5 bases; bases outside gene matches: 3. The CDR3 spans 13 residues. Per germline, CDR1 SGHTS and CDR2 YDEGEE. CDR3 nucleotides: TGTGCCAGCATCCGGGACAGGGATCAGCCCCAGCATTTT. This encodes CASIRDRDQPQHF.

In this sample, this clone turned up a few times. The chain joins TRBV5-6 to TRBJ2-7; D not resolved. From germline, CDR1 is SGHDT and CDR2 YYEEEE. V was shortened by 1 base and J by 6 bases, with 8 bases between the two germline ends. The CDR3 is 12 amino acids. CDR3 nucleotides: TGTGCCAGCAGCTTGTGGGCTGGCGAGCAGTACTTC. It encodes CASSLWAGEQYF.

The gene calls are TRBV4-3 and TRBJ2-7, with 7 nucleotides matching TRBD2. Germline assignment: CDR1 LGHNA and CDR2 YSLEER. This CDR3 is 16 amino acids long. J was trimmed by 3 bases and V by 0 bases; bases with no gene match: 8. The CDR3 nucleotides read TGCGCCAGCAGCCAAGACCTCGGCGGGAGTGTCTACGAGCAGTACTTC. It translates to CASSQDLGGSVYEQYF.

The V gene is TRBV15, the J gene TRBJ2-7; 10 nucleotides line up with TRBD2. CDR3 length equals 15 residues. CDR1 is LNHNV, CDR2 YYDKDF, per germline (reference sequence). Germline trimming cut 3 bases from V and 3 bases from J; bases unmatched to any gene: 5. CDR3 nucleotides: TGTGCCACCAGCAGTGGACTAGCGGAGCTCTACGAGCAGTACTTC. Its translation is CATSSGLAELYEQYF.

In its sample, this clone was seen a few times. The CDR3 region has the DNA TGTGCCAGCAGCGTGGATGCAGGGTATCCCACTGAAGCTTTCTTT. It encodes CASSVDAGYPTEAFF. The chain is built from TRBV9 and TRBJ1-1, with D perhaps matching TRBD1 (5 bases). V lost 2 bases and J lost 4, with 15 bases in between. This CDR3 comprises 15 residues. From germline, CDR1 is SGDLS and CDR2 YYNGEE.

This chain links TRBV4-3 with TRBJ2-1, with D unclear. There are 18 residues in the CDR3. Germline V gene sequence: CDR1 LGHNA, CDR2 YSLEER. Trimming took off 0 bases at V and 1 base at J, with 16 bases between the two ends. As DNA, the CDR3 is TGCGCCAGCAGCCAAGATCCAGTGTGGCAGGTATCCTACAATGAGCAGTTCTTC. This encodes CASSQDPVWQVSYNEQFF.